This TCR beta chain was documented in a study of metastatic and nonmetastatic thyroid tumors. This clone is medium-sized in the sample. Its antigen is not known. Findings and caveats of the study: Significantly greater TCR beta diversity was reportedly found in malignant thyroid tumors than in benign nodules (in blood and tumor).

All patients were untreated before thyroid surgery. Per the original data handling: Clinicopathological groups supplied CDR3 differences that were used to build a distant-metastasis classifier for papillary thyroid cancer. TCRdb reassembled clones from the PCR reads with MiXCR. These V and J calls derive from TCRdb rather than the authors' analysis. This table holds 21,000 or so clones, over 9.5% found once. Germline CDR1 reads MDHEN; CDR2 reads SYDVKM. This CDR3 spans 15 amino acids. V lost 3 bases and J 0 bases, leaving 9 bases between the germline ends. The material sequenced was blood. The chain carries TRBV28 and TRBJ1-5, with D hard to call. The sequence was obtained from a female donor with papillary thyroid cancer or a benign thyroid nodule (not recorded which). Some clones in this sample may be carry-over from other donors' samples. The CDR3 sequence: CASSLSLDSNQPQHF. The CDR3 nucleotides are TGTGCCAGCAGTTTGTCACTGGATAGCAATCAGCCCCAGCATTTT.